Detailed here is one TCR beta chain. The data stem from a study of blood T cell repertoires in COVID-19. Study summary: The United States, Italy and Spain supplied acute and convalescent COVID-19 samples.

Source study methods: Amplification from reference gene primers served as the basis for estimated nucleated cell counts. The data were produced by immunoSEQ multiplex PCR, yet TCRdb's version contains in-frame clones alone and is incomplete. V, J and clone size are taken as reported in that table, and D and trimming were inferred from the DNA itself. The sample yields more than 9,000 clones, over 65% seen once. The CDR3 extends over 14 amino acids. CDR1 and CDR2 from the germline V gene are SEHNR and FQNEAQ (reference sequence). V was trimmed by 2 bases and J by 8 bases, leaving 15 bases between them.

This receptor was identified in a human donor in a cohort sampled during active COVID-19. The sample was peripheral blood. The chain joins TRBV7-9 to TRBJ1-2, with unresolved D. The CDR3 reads CASSLKSGQRGYTF. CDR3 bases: TGTGCCAGCAGCTTAAAATCTGGCCAGCGAGGCTACACCTTC.